Listed below are T cell receptor beta chains from one sample, sequenced in a study of cytomegalovirus exposure and HLA in healthy donors. Sequencing used immunoSEQ multiplex PCR; TCRdb keeps in-frame clones, though not all of them. The sample carries fewer than 65,000 clones, around 87% recorded once. Sequenced: PBMCs. The source of these receptors is a man aged 18 to 30 in good health and CMV-seronegative. The CDR3 runs from the conserved cysteine through the conserved F or W. D genes are given only for firm matches. For some rows the clone size is stated as once, few or many, or as a class when expanded; others skip it.

V gene	D gene	clone size	J gene	CDR3 DNA	CDR3 protein
TRBV5-4	-	-	TRBJ2-1	TGTGCCAGCAGCCGCGACAGTTCCCTCTACAATGAGCAGTTCTTC	CASSRDSSLYNEQFF
TRBV11-1	-	-	TRBJ1-4	TGTGCCAGCAGCTTAGACCCAGGGACTAATGAAAAACTGTTTTTT	CASSLDPGTNEKLFF
TRBV2	TRBD2	-	TRBJ2-3	TGTGCCAGCATACGACTAGCGGGGCCCACAGATACGCAGTATTTT	CASIRLAGPTDTQYF
TRBV25-1	-	-	TRBJ1-6	TGTGCCAGCAGTGAATTCGGAAGGGGCGGTAATAATTCACCCCTCCACTTT	CASSEFGRGGNNSPLHF
TRBV25-1	-	-	TRBJ2-3	TGTGCCAGCAATGAAGGAGACAGGTTCACAGATACGCAGTATTTT	CASNEGDRFTDTQYF
TRBV7-9	-	-	TRBJ2-1	TGTGCCAGCAGCTTGCGGACAGTCTTGTACAATGAGCAGTTCTTC	CASSLRTVLYNEQFF
TRBV4-1	-	-	TRBJ1-6	TGCGCCAGCAGCCAACCGTCTAGCTCCTATAATTCACCCCTCCACTTT	CASSQPSSSYNSPLHF
TRBV30	-	-	TRBJ2-5	TGTGCCTGGAGTAGGGGGGGAGAGACCCAGTACTTC	CAWSRGGETQYF
TRBV9	-	-	TRBJ2-1	TGTGCCAGCAGCGTAGCAAATGAGCAGTTCTTC	CASSVANEQFF
TRBV7-9	-	-	TRBJ2-3	TGTGCCAGCAGCCCTCCTCGGGTCGCGCCGGGGGCAGATACGCAGTATTTT	CASSPPRVAPGADTQYF
TRBV28	-	once	TRBJ2-5	TGTGCCAGCAGCCACGGTAGTAGGGGAGAGACCCAGTACTTC	CASSHGSRGETQYF
TRBV4-2	TRBD2	-	TRBJ2-5	TGTGCCAGCAGCCAAGATCTGTCCCTACTAGCGGTCCAAGAGACCCAGTACTTC	CASSQDLSLLAVQETQYF
TRBV9	-	-	TRBJ2-7	TGTGCCAGCAGCGTAGCTACGGGTTACGAGCAGTACTTC	CASSVATGYEQYF
TRBV11-1	-	once	TRBJ1-6	TGTGCCAGCAGCGGCTCGGGGGTGGCATCACCCCTCCACTTT	CASSGSGVASPLHF
TRBV5-8	TRBD1	once	TRBJ1-2	TGTGCCAGCAGCTTTACGGGACAGGGGATGGGCTACACCTTC	CASSFTGQGMGYTF
TRBV28	-	few	TRBJ1-2	TGTGCCACCTTAAACTATGGCTACACCTTC	CATLNYGYTF
TRBV30	-	few	TRBJ1-2	TGTGCCTGGAGTGTTCAGTCCCCTGGCTACACCTTC	CAWSVQSPGYTF